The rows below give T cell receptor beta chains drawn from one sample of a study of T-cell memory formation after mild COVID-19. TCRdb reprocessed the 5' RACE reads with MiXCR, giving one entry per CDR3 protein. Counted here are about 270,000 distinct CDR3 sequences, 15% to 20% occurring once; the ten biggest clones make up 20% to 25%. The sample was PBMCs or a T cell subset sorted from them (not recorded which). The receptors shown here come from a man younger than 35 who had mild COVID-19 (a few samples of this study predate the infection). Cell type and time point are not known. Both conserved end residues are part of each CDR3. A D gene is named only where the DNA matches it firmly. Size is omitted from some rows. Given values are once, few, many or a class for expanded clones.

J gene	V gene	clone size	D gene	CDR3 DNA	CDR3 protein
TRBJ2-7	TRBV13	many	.	TGTGCCAGCAGCTTAGAGCCCAACGAGCAGTACTTC	CASSLEPNEQYF
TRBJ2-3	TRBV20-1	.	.	TGCAGTGTTGGGGCTAGCACAGATACGCAGTATTTT	CSVGASTDTQYF
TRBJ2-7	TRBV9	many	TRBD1	TGTGCCAGCAGCGCACCGACAGGGGAGCCCGAGCAGTACTTC	CASSAPTGEPEQYF
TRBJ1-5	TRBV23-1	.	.	TGCGCCAGCAGTTACGGGGCAGGGCGAAATCAGCCCCAGCATTTT	CASSYGAGRNQPQHF
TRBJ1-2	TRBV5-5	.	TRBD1	TGTGCCAGCAGCTCACCCTCACAGGGGCCCTATGGCTACACCTTC	CASSSPSQGPYGYTF
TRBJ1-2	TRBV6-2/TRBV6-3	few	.	TGTGCCAGCAGACAGAATGGCTACACCTTC	CASRQNGYTF
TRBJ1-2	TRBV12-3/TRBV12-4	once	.	TGTGCCAGCAGTTTAGTTTGGCAGCGACGTGGCTACACCTTC	CASSLVWQRRGYTF
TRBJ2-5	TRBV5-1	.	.	TGCGCCAGCAGCTTGGCTTTACAGGACAGCGCAAAAGAGACCCAGTACTTC	CASSLALQDSAKETQYF
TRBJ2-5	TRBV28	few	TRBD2	TGTGCCAGCAGTATCGGGACTATGGGGACCCAGTACTTC	CASSIGTMGTQYF
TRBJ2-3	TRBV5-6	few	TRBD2	TGTGCCAGCAGCGGCGGGGGATCATATACGCAGTATTTT	CASSGGGSYTQYF
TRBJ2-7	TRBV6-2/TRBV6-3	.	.	TGTGCCAGCAGTTACTCTGTCCGGGCACTCGACTACGAGCAGTACTTC	CASSYSVRALDYEQYF
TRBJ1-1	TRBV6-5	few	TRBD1	TGTGCCAGCAGTTACCTCGTCGGGACAGGGAACACTGAAGCTTTCTTT	CASSYLVGTGNTEAFF
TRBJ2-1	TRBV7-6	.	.	TGTGCCAGCAGCCGGTTGGGGACGGAACACAATGAGCAGTTCTTC	CASSRLGTEHNEQFF
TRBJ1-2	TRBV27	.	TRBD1	TGTGCCAGCAGTTTCGGACAGGGCCGAGGAAGCTATGGCTACACCTTC	CASSFGQGRGSYGYTF
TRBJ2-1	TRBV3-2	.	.	TGTGCCAGCAGCCTGAGGGGCCCGGTTCATCCCAATGAGCAGTTCTTC	CASSLRGPVHPNEQFF
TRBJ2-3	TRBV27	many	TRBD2	TGTGCCAGCAGTACCGGGAGCGGGGGGGCCAGGGCAGATACGCAGTATTTT	CASSTGSGGARADTQYF
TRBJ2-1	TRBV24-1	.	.	TGTGCCACCAGTGATAACCGGGACCTATACAATGAGCAGTTCTTC	CATSDNRDLYNEQFF
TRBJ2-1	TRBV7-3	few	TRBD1	TGTGCCAGCAGCCCGGGACAGGGTTGGGATGAGCAGTTCTTC	CASSPGQGWDEQFF
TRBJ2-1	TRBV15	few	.	TGTGCCACCAGCAGAGAGAGGCCCGTCTACAATGAGCAGTTCTTC	CATSRERPVYNEQFF
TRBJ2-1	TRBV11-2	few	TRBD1	TGTGCCAGCAGCTTAGTAGGGTACACACAGGGGGAGTTCTTC	CASSLVGYTQGEFF
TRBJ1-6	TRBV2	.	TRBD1	TGTGCCAGAGGGAGGGGGCGAGAGGGTAATTCACCCCTCCACTTT	CARGRGREGNSPLHF
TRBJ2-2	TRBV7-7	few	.	TGTGCTAGCAGTCCGACACATTCGAACACCGGGGAGCTGTTTTTT	CASSPTHSNTGELFF
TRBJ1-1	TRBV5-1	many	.	TGCGCCAGCAGCCGACAGCAGGGGTGGGGTGAAGCTTTCTTT	CASSRQQGWGEAFF
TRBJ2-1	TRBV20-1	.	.	TGCAGTGCTCTAGGATCTTACAATGAGCAGTTCTTC	CSALGSYNEQFF
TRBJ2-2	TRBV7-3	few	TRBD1	TGTGCCAGCAGCTTAACCGTTTCAGGGGGAACCGGGGAGCTGTTTTTT	CASSLTVSGGTGELFF
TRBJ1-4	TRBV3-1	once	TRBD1	TGTGCCAGCAGCCAAGAAGGACAGGCGATTAATGAAAAACTGTTTTTT	CASSQEGQAINEKLFF
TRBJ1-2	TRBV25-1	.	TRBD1	TGTGCCAGCAGTGAAACTGGACAGGGGGCGCATTACGGCTACACCTTC	CASSETGQGAHYGYTF
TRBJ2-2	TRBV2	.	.	TGTGCCAGCAGTGCCAATCCGCCGACGGTGAACACCGGGGAGCTGTTTTTT	CASSANPPTVNTGELFF
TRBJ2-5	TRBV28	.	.	TGTGCCGTACAGGGCGGTGAAGAGACCCAGTACTTC	CAVQGGEETQYF
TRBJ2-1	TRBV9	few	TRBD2	TGTGCCAGCAGCGGCCCTAGCGGTAGCTCCTACAATGAGCAGTTCTTC	CASSGPSGSSYNEQFF
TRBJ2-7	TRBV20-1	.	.	TGCAGTGCTAGTCATACAGGGAAGCCCTACGAGCAGTACTTC	CSASHTGKPYEQYF
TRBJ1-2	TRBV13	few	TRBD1	TGTGCCAGCAGCGGCACGGGACAGGGGGCGCCCTGGTGGTATGGCTACACCTTC	CASSGTGQGAPWWYGYTF
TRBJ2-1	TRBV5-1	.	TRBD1	TGCGCCAGCGGGCTCATGCCAGGGGGCGCCTACAATGAGCAGTTCTTC	CASGLMPGGAYNEQFF
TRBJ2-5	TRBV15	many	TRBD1	TGTGCCACCAGCAGAGATTCAGGGGGCGCCGGGGAGACCCAGTACTTC	CATSRDSGGAGETQYF
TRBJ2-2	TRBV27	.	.	TGTGCCAGCAGTTTATTTGGTCGGGGGACCGGGGAGCTGTTTTTT	CASSLFGRGTGELFF
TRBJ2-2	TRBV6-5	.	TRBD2	TGTGCCAGCAGTTACTCGACTAGCGCCACCGGGGAGCTGTTTTTT	CASSYSTSATGELFF
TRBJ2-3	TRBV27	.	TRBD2	TGTGCCAGCACGGGGAGGGGCCCCCCTAGCACAGATACGCAGTATTTT	CASTGRGPPSTDTQYF
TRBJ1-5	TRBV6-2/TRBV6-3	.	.	TGTGCCAGCAGTTACTCACGGGGGAATCAGCCCCAGCATTTT	CASSYSRGNQPQHF
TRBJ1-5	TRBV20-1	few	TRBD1	TGCAGTGCTAGAGGGGACAGGGGGGGCAATCAGCCCCAGCATTTT	CSARGDRGGNQPQHF
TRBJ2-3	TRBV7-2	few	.	TGTGCCAGGGGGGACCCATCCACAGATACGCAGTATTTT	CARGDPSTDTQYF